The 8 T cell receptor beta chains below were found in one sample sequenced in a study of OX40 agonist ivuxolimab in advanced cancers. The method was immunoSEQ multiplex PCR; TCRdb's version includes in-frame clones alone and lacks a portion of them. This repertoire shows fewer than 85,000 clones, about nine tenths found once; its top ten account for 5.5% to 6.5%. The sequenced sample was CD4+ or CD8+ T cells sorted from blood, obtained in a trial of the OX40 agonist ivuxolimab. The receptors derive from an adult with an advanced solid tumor such as melanoma, head and neck, liver or kidney cancer.

V usage is TRBV7-2 and J usage is TRBJ2-3; TRBD2 matches 9 bases. This CDR3 is 18 amino acids long. Germline V gives CDR1 SGHTA, CDR2 FQGNSA. V lost 2 bases and J lost 5; bases outside the gene matches: 14. CDR3 residues: CASSLRAGGPFFGDTQYF. Written as DNA, the CDR3 is TGTGCCAGCAGCTTAAGGGCGGGAGGGCCTTTCTTTGGAGATACGCAGTATTTT.

The genes are TRBV7-6 and TRBJ2-5, with D perhaps matching TRBD2 (6 bases). This CDR3 region has 15 residues. V was pared by 1 base and J by 2 bases, with 11 bases between. Per the germline V gene, CDR1 is SGHVS and CDR2 is FNYEAQ. The CDR3 DNA is TGTGCCAGCAGCTTAGGTGGAGGGTTTCAAGAGACCCAGTACTTC. Its protein product is CASSLGGGFQETQYF.

The rearrangement uses TRBV6-5 and TRBJ2-4; D gene ambiguous. Germline lookup yields CDR1 MNHEY and CDR2 SVGAGI. Trimming took 2 bases from V and 0 from J, leaving 5 bases between them. CDR3 size: 14 residues. CDR3 residues: CASSYGRAKNIQYF. Here the CDR3 DNA reads TGTGCCAGCAGTTACGGGCGAGCCAAAAACATTCAGTACTTC.

The chain uses TRBV4-2 and TRBJ2-1, with TRBD2 identical over 12 bases. The CDR3 extends over 14 amino acids. Germline CDR1 and CDR2: LGHNA and YNFKEQ. Trimming removed 6 bases from V and 7 bases from J; junction bases left unmatched: 4. CDR3 amino acids: CASRRTSGINEQFF. CDR3 in DNA: TGTGCCAGCAGACGGACTAGCGGGATTAATGAGCAGTTCTTC.

In its sample, this clone was seen once. The chain joins TRBV11-2 to TRBJ1-2; possibly TRBD1 for D (5 bases). V lost 3 bases, J lost 4 bases, and 9 bases lay in between. The CDR3 length is 13 residues. Germline CDR1 reads SGHAT; CDR2 reads FQNNGV. The DNA for the CDR3 is TGTGCCAGCAGCTTGGACACTATCTATGGCTACACCTTC. Translating it yields CASSLDTIYGYTF.

This chain connects TRBV6-1 to TRBJ2-7; 7 nucleotides line up with TRBD2. The germline gives CDR1 MNHNS, CDR2 SASEGT. V dropped 6 bases and J dropped 3; count of bases not matched to a gene: 11. This CDR3 has 15 residues. For the CDR3, the DNA is TGTGCCAGCAGGCCCCGCGGACTAGTCCTCTACGAGCAGTACTTC. Protein: CASRPRGLVLYEQYF.

V gene TRBV5-4 combines with J gene TRBJ2-7; D might be TRBD1 (6 bases). CDR3 length: 15 residues. Germline CDR1 and CDR2: SGHNT and YYREEE (reference sequence). The V end lost 0 bases, the J end lost 2 bases, and 12 bases lay between the germline ends. The CDR3: CASSLAGGGPYEQYF. CDR3 sequence (DNA): TGTGCCAGCAGCTTGGCTGGGGGCGGTCCCTACGAGCAGTACTTC.

The chain combines TRBV28 with TRBJ1-5; 8 nucleotides match TRBD1. J gave up 4 bases and V 2 bases, and 1 base lay outside the gene matches. The CDR3 runs to 14 residues. The germline CDR1 and CDR2 sequences are MDHEN and SYDVKM. The CDR3 DNA reads TGTGCCAGCAGTTTACGACAGGGGAATCAGCCCCAGCATTTT. Translated, it gives CASSLRQGNQPQHF.